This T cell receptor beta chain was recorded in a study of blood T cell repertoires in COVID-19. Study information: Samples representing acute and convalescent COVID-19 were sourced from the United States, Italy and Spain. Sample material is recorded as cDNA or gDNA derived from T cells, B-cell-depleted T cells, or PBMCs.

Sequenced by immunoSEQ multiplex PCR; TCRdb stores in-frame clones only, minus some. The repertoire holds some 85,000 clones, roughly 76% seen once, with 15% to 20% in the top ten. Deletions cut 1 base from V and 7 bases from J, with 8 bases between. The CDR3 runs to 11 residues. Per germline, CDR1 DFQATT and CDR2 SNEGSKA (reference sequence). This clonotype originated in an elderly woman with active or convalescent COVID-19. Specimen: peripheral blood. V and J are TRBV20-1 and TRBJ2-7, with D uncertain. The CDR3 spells CSARGVGEQYF. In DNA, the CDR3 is TGCAGTGCTAGAGGGGTCGGGGAGCAGTACTTC.